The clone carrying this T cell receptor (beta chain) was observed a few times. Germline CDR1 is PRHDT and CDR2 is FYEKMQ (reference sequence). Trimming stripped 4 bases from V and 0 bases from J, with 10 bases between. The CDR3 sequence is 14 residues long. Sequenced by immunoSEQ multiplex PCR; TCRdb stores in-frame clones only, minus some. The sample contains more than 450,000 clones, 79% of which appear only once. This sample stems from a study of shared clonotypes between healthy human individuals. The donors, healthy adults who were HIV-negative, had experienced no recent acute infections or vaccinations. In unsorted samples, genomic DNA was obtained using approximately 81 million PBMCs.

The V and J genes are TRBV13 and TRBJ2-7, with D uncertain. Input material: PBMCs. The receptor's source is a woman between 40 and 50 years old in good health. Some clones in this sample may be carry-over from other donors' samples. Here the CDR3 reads CASSSLTDSYEQYF. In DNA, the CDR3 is TGTGCCAGCAGCTCTTTGACGGACTCCTACGAGCAGTACTTC. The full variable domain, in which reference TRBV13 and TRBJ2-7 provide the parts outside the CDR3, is AAGVIQSPRHLIKEKRETATLKCYPIPRHDTVYWYQQGPGQDPQFLISFYEKMQSDKGSIPDRFSAQQFSDYHSELNMSSLELGDSALYFCASSSLTDSYEQYFGPGTRLTVT.